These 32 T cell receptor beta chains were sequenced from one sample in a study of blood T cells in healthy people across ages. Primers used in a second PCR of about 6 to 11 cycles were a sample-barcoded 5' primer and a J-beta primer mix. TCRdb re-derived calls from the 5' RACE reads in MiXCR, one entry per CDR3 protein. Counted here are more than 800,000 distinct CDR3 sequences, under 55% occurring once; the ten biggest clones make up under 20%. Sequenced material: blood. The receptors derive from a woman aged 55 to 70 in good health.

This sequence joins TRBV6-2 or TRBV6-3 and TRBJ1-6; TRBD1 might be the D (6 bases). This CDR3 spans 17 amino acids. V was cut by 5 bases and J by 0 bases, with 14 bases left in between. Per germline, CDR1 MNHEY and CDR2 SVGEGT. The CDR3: CASSPRQEVSYNSPLHF. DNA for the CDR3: TGTGCCAGCAGTCCCCGACAGGAGGTCTCCTATAATTCACCCCTCCACTTT.

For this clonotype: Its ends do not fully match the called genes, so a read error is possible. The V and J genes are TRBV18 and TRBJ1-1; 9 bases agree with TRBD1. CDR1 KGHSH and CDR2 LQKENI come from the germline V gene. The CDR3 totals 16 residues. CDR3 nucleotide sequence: TGTGCCAGCTCACCGACCGTAGGACAGGGGCTGGCTGAAACTTTCTTT. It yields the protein CASSPTVGQGLAETFF.

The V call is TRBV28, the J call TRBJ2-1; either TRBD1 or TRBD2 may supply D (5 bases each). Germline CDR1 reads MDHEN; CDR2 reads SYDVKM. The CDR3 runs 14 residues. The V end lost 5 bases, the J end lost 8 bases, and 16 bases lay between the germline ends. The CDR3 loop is CASSPITWDDEQFF. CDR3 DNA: TGTGCCAGCAGTCCTATTACATGGGACGATGAGCAGTTCTTC.

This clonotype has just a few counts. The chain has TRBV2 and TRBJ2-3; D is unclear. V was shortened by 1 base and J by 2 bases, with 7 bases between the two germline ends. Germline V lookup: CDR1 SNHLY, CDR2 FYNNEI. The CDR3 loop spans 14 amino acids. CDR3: CASSEDLITDTQYF. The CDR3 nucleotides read TGTGCCAGCAGTGAAGACCTGATCACAGATACGCAGTATTTT.

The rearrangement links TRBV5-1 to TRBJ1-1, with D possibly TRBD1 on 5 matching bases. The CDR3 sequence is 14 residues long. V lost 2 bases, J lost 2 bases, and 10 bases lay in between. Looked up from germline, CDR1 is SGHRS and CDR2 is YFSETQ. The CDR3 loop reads CASSFGADNTEAFF. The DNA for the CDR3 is TGCGCCAGCAGCTTCGGGGCCGATAACACTGAAGCTTTCTTT. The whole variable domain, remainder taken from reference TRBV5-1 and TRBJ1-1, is KAGVTQTPRYLIKTRGQQVTLSCSPISGHRSVSWYQQTPGQGLQFLFEYFSETQRNKGNFPGRFSGRQFSNSRSEMNVSTLELGDSALYLCASSFGADNTEAFFGQGTRLTVV.

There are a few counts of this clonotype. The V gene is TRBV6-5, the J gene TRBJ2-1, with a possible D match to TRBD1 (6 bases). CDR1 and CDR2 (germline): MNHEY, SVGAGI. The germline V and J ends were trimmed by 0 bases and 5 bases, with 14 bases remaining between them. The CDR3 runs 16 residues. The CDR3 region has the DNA TGTGCCAGCAGTTACTCGCGCGCCAGGGGTAACAATGAGCAGTTCTTC. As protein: CASSYSRARGNNEQFF.

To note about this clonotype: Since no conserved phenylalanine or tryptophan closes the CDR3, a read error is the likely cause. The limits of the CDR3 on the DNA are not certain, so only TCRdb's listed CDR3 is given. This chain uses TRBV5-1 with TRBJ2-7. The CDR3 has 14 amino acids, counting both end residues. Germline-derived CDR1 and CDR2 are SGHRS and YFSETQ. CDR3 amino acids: CASSLSGRAYEQHI.

CDR3 nucleotide sequence: TGTGCCCTTGGACTGAATCCCAATCAGCCCCAGCATTTT. It translates to CALGLNPNQPQHF. The chain joins TRBV30 to TRBJ1-5; D gene ambiguous. Between the trimmed V and J ends, which lost 8 bases and 3 bases, there was a span of 14 bases. The CDR3 is 13 amino acids. The germline V gene encodes CDR1 GTSNPN and CDR2 SVGIG (reference sequence). Variable domain in full (rest from reference TRBV30 and TRBJ1-5): SQTIHQWPATLVQPVGSPLSLECTVEGTSNPNLYWYRQAAGRGLQLLFYSVGIGQISSEVPQNLSASRPQDRQFILSSKKLLLSDSGFYLCALGLNPNQPQHFGDGTRLSIL.

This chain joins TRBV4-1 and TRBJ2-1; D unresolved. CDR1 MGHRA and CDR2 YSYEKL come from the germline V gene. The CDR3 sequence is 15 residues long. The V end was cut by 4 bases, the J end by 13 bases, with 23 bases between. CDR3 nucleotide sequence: TGCGCCAGCAGCCGAGGAGAGTTGACAAAAGAGACCCAGTTCTTC. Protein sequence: CASSRGELTKETQFF.

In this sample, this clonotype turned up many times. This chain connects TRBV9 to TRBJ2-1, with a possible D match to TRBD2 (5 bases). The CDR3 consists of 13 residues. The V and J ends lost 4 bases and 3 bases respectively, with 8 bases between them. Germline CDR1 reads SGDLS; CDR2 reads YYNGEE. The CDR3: CASSLRDYNEQFF. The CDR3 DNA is TGTGCCAGCAGCCTCCGGGACTACAATGAGCAGTTCTTC.

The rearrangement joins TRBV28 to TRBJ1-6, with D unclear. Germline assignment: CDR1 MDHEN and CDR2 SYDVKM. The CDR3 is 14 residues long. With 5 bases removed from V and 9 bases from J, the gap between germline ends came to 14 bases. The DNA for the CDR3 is TGTGCCAGCAGTGGACGAGAGTTGGGTTCACCCCTCCACTTT. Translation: CASSGRELGSPLHF.

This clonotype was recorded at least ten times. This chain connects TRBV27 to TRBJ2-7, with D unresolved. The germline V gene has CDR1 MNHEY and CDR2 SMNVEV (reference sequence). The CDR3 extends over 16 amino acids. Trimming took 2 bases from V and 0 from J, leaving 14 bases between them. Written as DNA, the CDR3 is TGTGCCAGCAGTTTAAGGTCGGGCAGAGCCTCCTACGAGCAGTACTTC. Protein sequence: CASSLRSGRASYEQYF.

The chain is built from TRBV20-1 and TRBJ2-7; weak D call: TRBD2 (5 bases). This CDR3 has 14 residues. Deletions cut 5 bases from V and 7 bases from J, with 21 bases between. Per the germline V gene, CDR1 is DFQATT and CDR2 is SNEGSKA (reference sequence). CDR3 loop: CSAGSGPVWNEQYF. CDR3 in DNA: TGCAGTGCTGGGAGCGGCCCTGTTTGGAATGAGCAGTACTTC.

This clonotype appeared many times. The CDR3 sequence is CASGTTLNEQFF. CDR3 nucleotides: TGTGCCAGCGGGACTACCCTGAATGAGCAGTTCTTC. This rearrangement joins TRBV28 to TRBJ2-1; TRBD2 agrees at 7 bases. The CDR3 extends over 12 amino acids. V was pared by 8 bases and J by 7 bases, with 5 bases of the junction left unmatched. Per germline, CDR1 MDHEN and CDR2 SYDVKM.

CDR3 sequence reads: CASSTRTGALNYGYTF. The CDR3 bases are TGTGCCAGCAGCACCCGGACAGGGGCCCTAAACTATGGCTACACCTTC. The chain is built from TRBV11-2 and TRBJ1-2; 9 positions match TRBD1. This CDR3 region has 16 residues. V lost 5 bases and J lost 2; bases outside the gene matches: 9. CDR1 is SGHAT and CDR2 is FQNNGV in the germline V gene.

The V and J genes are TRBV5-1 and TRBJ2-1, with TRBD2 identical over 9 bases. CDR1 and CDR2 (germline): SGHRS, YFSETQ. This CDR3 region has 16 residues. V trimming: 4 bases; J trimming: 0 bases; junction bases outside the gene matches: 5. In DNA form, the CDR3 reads TGCGCCAGCAGCGGGACTAGCAGGAGCTCCTACAATGAGCAGTTCTTC. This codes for CASSGTSRSSYNEQFF.

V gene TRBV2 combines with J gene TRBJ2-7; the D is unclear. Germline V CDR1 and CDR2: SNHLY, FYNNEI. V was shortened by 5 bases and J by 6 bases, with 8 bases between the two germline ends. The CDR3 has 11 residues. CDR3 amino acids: CASSQISEQYF. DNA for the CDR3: TGTGCCAGCAGTCAGATCAGCGAGCAGTACTTC.

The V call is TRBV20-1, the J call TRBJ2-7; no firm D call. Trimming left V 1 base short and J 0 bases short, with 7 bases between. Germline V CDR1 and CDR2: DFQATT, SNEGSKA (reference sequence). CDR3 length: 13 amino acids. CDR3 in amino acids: CSARVSLSYEQYF. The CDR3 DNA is TGCAGTGCTAGAGTCAGTCTCTCCTACGAGCAGTACTTC.

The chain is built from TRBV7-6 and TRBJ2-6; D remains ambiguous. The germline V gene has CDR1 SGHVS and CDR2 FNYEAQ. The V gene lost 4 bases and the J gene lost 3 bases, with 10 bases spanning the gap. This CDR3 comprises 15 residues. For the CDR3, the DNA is TGTGCCAGCAGCTCTCAGGTTTATGGGGCCAACGTCCTGACTTTC. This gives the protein CASSSQVYGANVLTF. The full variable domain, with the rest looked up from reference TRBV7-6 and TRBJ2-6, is GAGVSQSPRYKVTKRGQDVALRCDPISGHVSLYWYRQALGQGPEFLTYFNYEAQQDKSGLPNDRFSAERPEGSISTLTIQRTEQRDSAMYRCASSSQVYGANVLTFGAGSRLTVL.

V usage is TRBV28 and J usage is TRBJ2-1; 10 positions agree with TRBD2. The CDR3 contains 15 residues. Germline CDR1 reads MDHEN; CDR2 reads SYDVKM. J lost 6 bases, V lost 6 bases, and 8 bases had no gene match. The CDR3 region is CASSNPGLASNEQFF. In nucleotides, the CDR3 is TGTGCCAGCAGCAACCCGGGACTAGCGAGCAATGAGCAGTTCTTC.

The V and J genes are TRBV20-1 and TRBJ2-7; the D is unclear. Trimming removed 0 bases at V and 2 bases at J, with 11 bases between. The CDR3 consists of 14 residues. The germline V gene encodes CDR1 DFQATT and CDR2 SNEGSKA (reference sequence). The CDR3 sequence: CSARDSRTTYEQYF. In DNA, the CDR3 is TGCAGTGCTAGAGACTCCCGAACCACCTACGAGCAGTACTTC.

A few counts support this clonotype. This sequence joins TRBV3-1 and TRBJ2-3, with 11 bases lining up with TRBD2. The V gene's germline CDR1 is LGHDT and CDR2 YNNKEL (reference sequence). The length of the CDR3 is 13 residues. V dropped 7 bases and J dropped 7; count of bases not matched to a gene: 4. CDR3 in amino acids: CASTLAGGNTQYF. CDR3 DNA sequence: TGTGCCAGCACTCTAGCGGGAGGTAATACGCAGTATTTT.

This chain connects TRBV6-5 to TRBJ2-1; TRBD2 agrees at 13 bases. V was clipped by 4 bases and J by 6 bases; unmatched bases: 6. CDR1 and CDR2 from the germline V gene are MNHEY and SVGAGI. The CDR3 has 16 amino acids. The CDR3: CASSSTSGRSGNEQFF. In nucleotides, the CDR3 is TGTGCCAGCAGTTCGACTAGCGGGAGGAGTGGCAATGAGCAGTTCTTC.

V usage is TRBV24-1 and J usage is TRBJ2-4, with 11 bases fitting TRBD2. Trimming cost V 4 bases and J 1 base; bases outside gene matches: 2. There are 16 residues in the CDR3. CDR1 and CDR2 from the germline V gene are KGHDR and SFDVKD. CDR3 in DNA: TGTGCCACCAGTGAAACTAGCGGGAGTGCCAAAAACATTCAGTACTTC. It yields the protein CATSETSGSAKNIQYF.

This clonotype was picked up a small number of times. CDR3 in amino acids: CSALYNEQFF. In nucleotides, the CDR3 is TGCAGTGCCCTCTACAATGAGCAGTTCTTC. The V call is TRBV20-1, the J call TRBJ2-1; D remains ambiguous. The CDR3 contains 10 residues. V was pared by 6 bases and J by 3 bases, with 3 bases between. Germline lookup yields CDR1 DFQATT and CDR2 SNEGSKA (reference sequence).

The CDR3 DNA sequence: TGCAGTGCTAGATTCTTCACCGGGGAGCTGTTTTTT. It translates to CSARFFTGELFF. The chain joins TRBV20-1 to TRBJ2-2; D uncertain. The V and J ends lost 2 bases and 4 bases respectively, with 5 bases between them. The germline CDR1 and CDR2 sequences are DFQATT and SNEGSKA (reference sequence). The CDR3 contains 12 residues.

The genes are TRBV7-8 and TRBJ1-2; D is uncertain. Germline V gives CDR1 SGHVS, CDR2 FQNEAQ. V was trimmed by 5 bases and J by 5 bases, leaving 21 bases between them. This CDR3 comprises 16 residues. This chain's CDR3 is CASSPNLRAPWYGYTF. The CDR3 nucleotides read TGTGCCAGCAGCCCGAACCTGCGGGCCCCATGGTATGGCTACACCTTC.

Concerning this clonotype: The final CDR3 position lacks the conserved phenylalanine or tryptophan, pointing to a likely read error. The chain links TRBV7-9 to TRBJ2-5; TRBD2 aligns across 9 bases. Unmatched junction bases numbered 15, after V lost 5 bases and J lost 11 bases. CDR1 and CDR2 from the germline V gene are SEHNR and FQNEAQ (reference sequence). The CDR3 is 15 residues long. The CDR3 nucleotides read TGTGCCAGCAGCGAACCGGGACTAGCTAGGGATGAGCAGTACTTA. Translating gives CASSEPGLARDEQYL.

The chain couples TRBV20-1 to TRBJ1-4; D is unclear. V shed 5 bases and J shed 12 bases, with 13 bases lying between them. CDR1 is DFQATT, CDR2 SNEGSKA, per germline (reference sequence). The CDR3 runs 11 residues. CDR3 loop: CSAVPLKELFF. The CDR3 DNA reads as TGCAGTGCTGTCCCCCTGAAAGAACTGTTTTTT.

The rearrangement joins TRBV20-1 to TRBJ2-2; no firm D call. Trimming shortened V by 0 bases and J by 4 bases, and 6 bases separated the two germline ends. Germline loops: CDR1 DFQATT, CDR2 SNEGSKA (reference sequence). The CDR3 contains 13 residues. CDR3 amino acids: CSARDRRTGELFF. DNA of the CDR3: TGCAGTGCTAGAGATAGGCGCACCGGGGAGCTGTTTTTT.

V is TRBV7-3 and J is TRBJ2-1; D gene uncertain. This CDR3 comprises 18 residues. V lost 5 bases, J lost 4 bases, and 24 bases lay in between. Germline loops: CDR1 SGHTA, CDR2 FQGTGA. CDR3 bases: TGTGCCAGCAGCCCATCACAAGATCGGACGGACCTATACAATGAGCAGTTCTTC. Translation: CASSPSQDRTDLYNEQFF.

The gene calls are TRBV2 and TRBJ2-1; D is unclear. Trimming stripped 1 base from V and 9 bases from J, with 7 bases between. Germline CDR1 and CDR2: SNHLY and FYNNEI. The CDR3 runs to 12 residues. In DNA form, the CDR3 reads TGTGCCAGCAGTGAAGAAGGCTTTGAGCAGTTCTTC. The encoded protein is CASSEEGFEQFF. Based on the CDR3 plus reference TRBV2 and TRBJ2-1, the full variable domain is EPEVTQTPSHQVTQMGQEVILRCVPISNHLYFYWYRQILGQKVEFLVSFYNNEISEKSEIFDDQFSVERPDGSNFTLKIRSTKLEDSAMYFCASSEEGFEQFFGPGTRLTVL.